This TCR beta chain is from a study of cytomegalovirus exposure and HLA in healthy donors (dated by TCRdb to about 2017). In the study overall: According to an earlier analysis of around 600 of the donors, 150 million to 200 million T cells yielded 100 million or so unique TCR beta sequences and 276 Gb of sequence data. Genome-wide SNP genotypes for about three fifths of the roughly 700 donors were used in a later genetic analysis, which treated that subset as a discovery cohort. Besides the first cohort of under 700 subjects, a separate validation cohort made up of 95 to 150 different subjects was used. On average, 235,054 unique TCR beta nucleotide sequences were sequenced per donor among roughly 430 genotyped donors of the cohort, with around 19% of those sequences being non-productive. In an earlier analysis of roughly 600 of the donors, high-throughput TCR beta sequencing was used to judge whether each TCR beta V gene segment behaved as functional or pseudogenic. Donor age, sex, ethnicity and CMV serostatus were compiled alongside the repertoire data. In a later analysis, previously published TCR beta repertoires from about 670 donors were re-analyzed and high-resolution HLA genotyping was added so that TCR occurrence patterns could be studied. The study used immunosequencing to profile the T cell repertoires of several hundred subjects and linked those repertoires to cytomegalovirus serostatus. In the later analysis, no new phenotypic data were used to find candidate immune exposures; instead, reliance was placed on TCR beta sequences and their occurrence across donors. An early release covering just under 650 HLA-typed donors comprised 250 to 350 gigabases of sequencing data and 65 million to 100 million unique TCR sequences. Class I and class II HLA loci were covered by the typing at four-digit resolution. The number of typed donors differed by locus: about 620-640 for A, B, C, DRB1 and DQB1; 522 for DQA1; 600 to 610 for DPA1; and roughly 490 for DPB1. Several DR-DQ haplotypes were handled as single units for association and clustering, since linkage in the cohort was strong. Every discovery cohort repertoire had been produced on one sequencing platform. To predict cytomegalovirus infection status, the study combined high-throughput TCR immunosequencing, statistical association of individual TCRs with disease status, and machine learning. Of the roughly 410 genotyped donors, 65% to 90% were placed in the genetic ancestry cluster associated with self-reported Caucasian donors. The study aimed to test whether cataloging public T cell receptors could reveal signatures of past pathogen exposure. The study at large found these results: In vitro tests confirmed that a few of the cytomegalovirus-associated TCR beta chains recognize cytomegalovirus antigens. Correlated functional status among segregating V segments might reflect linkage disequilibrium, but an unknown experimental factor could not be ruled out. Some IMGT-functional V segments, including TRBV6-2 and TRBV6-3, could not be distinguished by the 87-base-pair reads and were therefore excluded. Immune exposure information for the cohort was limited to CMV serostatus. According to a later analysis, most CMV-associated TCR beta chains appeared to be HLA-restricted, and the HLA associations seemed to be driven largely by CMV exposure. Cytomegalovirus status was reported to be diagnosed by the classifier with high specificity and sensitivity in both the original and validation cohorts. Assigning TCR associations to individual alleles was difficult when HLA alleles, especially DR and DQ, strongly co-occurred. It was suggested by the authors that the approach could potentially be generalized to other disease states and immunological phenotypes. A further reported finding was that TCR beta sequences accurately predicted the HLA-A and HLA-B alleles for most subjects in the first cohort. A cluster of highly shared sequence variants was judged likely to be a technical artifact of the sequencing pipeline. Across donors, most TCR sequences were observed very rarely, whereas some public TCRs were present in many individuals. Presence/absence analyses assumed roughly uniform sequencing depth across donors, an assumption that may not hold. A total of some 180 TCR beta chains were listed by the study as associated with cytomegalovirus. According to a later analysis, TCR association rates differed among HLA loci, with DRB1 alleles showing the most associated TCRs and HLA-C alleles showing the fewest. Several of the top co-occurrence clusters appeared to be linked to parvovirus B19, influenza, CMV and Epstein-Barr virus, according to a later analysis. A later analysis associated about 18,000 TCR beta sequences with specific HLA alleles at a false discovery rate of 0.05. Because HLA typing was unavailable for some donors at each locus, only the typed subset was used in association tests. An earlier analysis of 450 to 750 of the donors showed that most TCR beta V segments appeared in productive rearrangements either about 87% or about 30% of the time, which broadly matched IMGT annotations. In a later genetic analysis, fewer N-insertions in productive TCRs were reported among donors in an Asian-associated ancestry cluster than the 666-donor mean. A later genetic analysis associated a missense DCLRE1C variant with V-gene and J-gene trimming of TCR beta chains, and an independent cohort replicated the association. The earlier analysis of some 560 of the donors excluded some 15 rarely observed V segments, including chromosome 9 orphons, because counts were too low. Compared with equally common non-associated chains, HLA-associated TCR beta chains in a later analysis were more clonally expanded and had lower generation probabilities. Only TCR beta chains were sequenced in this cohort, and the absence of alpha or paired-chain data limited detectable features.

The library relied on the immunoSEQ multiplex PCR assay. The multiplex PCR relied on a mix of 60 forward primers for TCR Vbeta segments and 13 reverse primers for TCR Jbeta segments. A multiplex PCR assay on genomic DNA amplified the CDR3 region of rearranged TCR beta genes. The Illumina HiSeq System was used to sequence the amplified TCR beta libraries as 87-base-pair reads. Per the source publication's procedure: A later analysis tallied 80 million to 95 million unique TCR beta chains across the 600 to 700 repertoires, and around 10 million of those chains were shared by two or more donors. Raw reads were error-corrected and collapsed into unique sequences by a nearest-neighbor algorithm in which closely related sequences were merged to remove PCR and sequencing errors. To assign V, D and J gene segments, CDR3 sequences were aligned to IMGT reference sequences. For a sequence to be retained, a match of at least six nucleotides to both a V gene segment and a J gene segment was required. Rearrangements were classified as productive when the CDR3 lacked stop codons and remained in frame with V and J, and all other rearrangements were classified as non-productive. Following IMGT convention, CDR3 was defined as the stretch from the second conserved V-encoded cysteine up to the conserved J-encoded phenylalanine. The earlier analysis of 500 to 750 of the donors excluded any sequence lacking an unambiguous match to a single V gene segment. An earlier analysis of a few hundred of the donors classified V segments as functional when productive rearrangements were above 56.7% and as segregating when the standard deviation between donors was above 5%. A statistical classification framework was built to diagnose cytomegalovirus status from the catalog of TCR beta chain sequences. V and J gene assignment, in a later analysis, came from comparing TCR nucleotide sequences with IMGT/GENE-DB human TR gene sequences. In a later analysis, CDR3 sequences and most-parsimonious VDJ recombination scenarios were assigned using the TCRdist pipeline. In a later analysis, each TCR beta chain was defined by its CDR3 amino acid sequence together with its V-gene family, and reads lacking a unique V-gene family were excluded. As a way to deal with suspected cross-contamination and a sequencing artifact, a later analysis dropped 592 nucleotide sequences that were highly shared and had low generation probability. In a later analysis, a clonal expansion index for each public chain was calculated from normalized within-repertoire ranks of inferred template counts. In a later analysis, generation probabilities were computed with a VDJ recombination model fitted to out-of-frame rearrangements, and the resulting probabilities were checked against IGoR. In a later analysis, hypergeometric tests were used to score TCR-TCR, TCR-HLA and TCR-CMV co-occurrence, with a repertoire-size bias correction applied to TCR pairs. False discovery rates were estimated in a later analysis by permuting HLA or CMV assignments 20 times. In a later analysis, co-occurring TCRs were grouped with DBSCAN, and TCRdist sequence similarity was added when clustering was performed within HLA-allele-positive subsets. Repertoires with fewer than 30,000 or more than 120,000 public chains were left out of co-occurrence clustering, as were about five repertoires with anomalous nucleotide sharing. The source is immuneACCESS, and TCRdb retained only in-frame sequences with V and J called. Part of the clones is not carried over; for the studies checked, unresolved V genes explain less than half of this, and the remainder is unexplained. For V, J and clone size, that table is used; D and trimming come from the DNA. The sample table contains roughly 100,000 clones; only one count was recorded for around 77% of them. The leading ten clones occupy 8.5% to 10% of the sample.

The cohort comprised 710 or so healthy bone marrow donors. All cohort members were sampled while nominally healthy, although unrecorded immune exposures were likely present. The donor was CMV seropositive and belonged to the group of a few hundred seropositive cohort members. A peripheral blood sample was provided by each donor, and peripheral blood mononuclear cells were used for TCR beta sequencing. Genomic DNA was extracted from the blood cell samples with the Qiagen DNeasy Blood Extraction Kit. On this clone itself: Its antigen remains undetermined. No base quality values were provided; no much bigger clone lies one nucleotide off.

From its cysteine to its phenylalanine, the CDR3 spans 15 amino acids. Here the CDR3 DNA is all that survives: 45 bases in frame from base 1. V and J are trimmed by 6 bases and 5 bases, and the gene matches miss 11 bases of the junction. CDR1 and CDR2 are drawn from the germline V gene: SNHLY, FYNNEI. The sequencing input was PBMCs. The V gene is TRBV2 and the J gene is TRBJ2-7; a stretch of 9 junction bases matches TRBD1. This TCR derives from a male donor in good health and CMV-seropositive. The DNA sequence is TGTGCCAGCAGAACTGGGACAGGGTCCTACCACGAGCAGTACTTC. It translates to CASRTGTGSYHEQYF.